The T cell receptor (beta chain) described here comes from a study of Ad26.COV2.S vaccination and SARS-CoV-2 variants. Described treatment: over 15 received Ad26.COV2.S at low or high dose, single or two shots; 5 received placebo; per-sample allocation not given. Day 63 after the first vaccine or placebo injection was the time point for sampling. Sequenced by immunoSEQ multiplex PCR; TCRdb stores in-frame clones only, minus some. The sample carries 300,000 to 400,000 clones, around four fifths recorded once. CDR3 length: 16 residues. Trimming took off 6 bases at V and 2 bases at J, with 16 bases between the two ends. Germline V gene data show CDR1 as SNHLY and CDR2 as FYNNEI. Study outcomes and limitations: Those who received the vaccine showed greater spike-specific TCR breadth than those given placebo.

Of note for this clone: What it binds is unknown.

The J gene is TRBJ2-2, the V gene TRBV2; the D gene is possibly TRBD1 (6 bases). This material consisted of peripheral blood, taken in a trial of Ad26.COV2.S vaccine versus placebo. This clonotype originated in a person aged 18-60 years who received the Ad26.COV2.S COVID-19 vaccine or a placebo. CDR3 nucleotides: TGTGCCAGCAGCGTAGACAGGCTCGGAAACACCGGGGAGCTGTTTTTT. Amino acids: CASSVDRLGNTGELFF.